These 3 T cell receptor beta chains were sequenced from one sample in a study of T cells after posttransplantation cyclophosphamide (dated by TCRdb to the mid-2010s). The meaning of the sample's treatment or condition label: high-dose cyclophosphamide on days +3 and +4 as single-agent GVHD prophylaxis. PTCy patients received busulfan and fludarabine conditioning, a related or unrelated marrow graft, and cyclophosphamide on days +3 and +4. To prepare the library, the immunoSEQ multiplex PCR assay was applied. TCRdb stores this immuneACCESS table with in-frame sequences only. Part of the clones is absent; in the studies checked, under half of the shortfall reflects unresolved V genes, and no reason is known for the rest. This sample holds around 460 clones in total, without any singletons. Together, the top ten hold approximately 17% of the sample. The sample here was PBMCs, taken 32 days after allogeneic stem cell transplant with posttransplant cyclophosphamide. Receptor source: a male patient aged 25-45 years who received an allogeneic stem cell transplant from a related donor, was CMV-positive, and had acute GVHD only. After a transplant, some T cells may have been passed on by the graft donor.

This clone is termed large. The gene calls are TRBV6-1 and TRBJ1-2, with D possibly TRBD1 on 5 matching bases. The CDR3 consists of 14 residues. Trimming removed 0 bases at V and 12 bases at J, with 17 bases between. Germline loops: CDR1 MNHNS, CDR2 SASEGT. The CDR3 is CASSEAVVGRGDTF. The CDR3, as DNA: TGTGCCAGCAGTGAAGCGGTAGTAGGCCGAGGGGACACCTTC.

This clone is medium-sized by share. The chain is built from TRBV5-6 and TRBJ2-2; TRBD1 is a possible D gene (6 bases). This CDR3 has 16 amino acids. Trimming took 0 bases from V and 2 from J, leaving 11 bases between them. Germline loops: CDR1 SGHDT, CDR2 YYEEEE. CDR3 loop: CASSLAHGGNTGELFF. For the CDR3, the DNA is TGTGCCAGCAGCTTGGCCCATGGGGGCAACACCGGGGAGCTGTTTTTT.

Within the sample, this clone is medium-sized. Here the CDR3 DNA reads TGTGCCAGCACGGGGACAGGGGGCCCCTCTAGCAATCAGCCCCAGCATTTT. Encoded protein: CASTGTGGPSSNQPQHF. The chain is built from TRBV28 and TRBJ1-5; TRBD1 agrees at 12 bases. Germline V gene lookup returns CDR1 MDHEN and CDR2 SYDVKM. This CDR3 has 17 amino acids. V trimming: 7 bases; J trimming: 0 bases; junction bases outside the gene matches: 7.